What follows is one TCR beta chain and its context. The record originates from a study of CD8 T cells in ankylosing spondylitis. Trimming removed 10 bases at V and 10 bases at J, with 24 bases between. The CDR3 has 14 amino acids. Germline CDR1 and CDR2: MDHEN and SYDVKM. One entry per CDR3 protein results from TCRdb running MiXCR on the 5' RACE reads. This sample yields 80,000 to 90,000 distinct CDR3 sequences, of which 25% to 35% are seen a single time; 55% to 75% belongs to the top ten. The V and J genes are TRBV28 and TRBJ2-3, with a tentative D call TRBD2 (7 bases). Sequencing was carried out using blood, either unsorted or a sorted T cell fraction (not recorded which). The clonotype comes from a male donor with ankylosing spondylitis or in good health (not recorded which). CDR3 region: CATSRRGPSRPQYF. In DNA form, the CDR3 reads TGTGCCACCTCAAGGCGGGGGCCGAGTAGGCCGCAGTATTTT.